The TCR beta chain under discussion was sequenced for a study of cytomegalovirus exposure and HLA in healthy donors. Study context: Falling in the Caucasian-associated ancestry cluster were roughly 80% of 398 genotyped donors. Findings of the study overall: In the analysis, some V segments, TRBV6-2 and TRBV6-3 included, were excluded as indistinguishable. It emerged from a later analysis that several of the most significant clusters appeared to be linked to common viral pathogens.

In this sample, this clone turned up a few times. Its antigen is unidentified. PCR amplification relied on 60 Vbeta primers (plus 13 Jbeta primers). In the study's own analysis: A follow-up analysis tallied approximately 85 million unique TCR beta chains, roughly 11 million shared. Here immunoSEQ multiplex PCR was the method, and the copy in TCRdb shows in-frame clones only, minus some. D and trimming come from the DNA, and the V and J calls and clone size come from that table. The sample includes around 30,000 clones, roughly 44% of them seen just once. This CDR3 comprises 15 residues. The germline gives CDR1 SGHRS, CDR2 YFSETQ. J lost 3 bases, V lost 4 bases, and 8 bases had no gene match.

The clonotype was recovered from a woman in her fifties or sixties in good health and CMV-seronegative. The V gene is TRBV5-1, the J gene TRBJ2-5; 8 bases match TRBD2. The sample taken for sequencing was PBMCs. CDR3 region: CASSATAGGKETQYF. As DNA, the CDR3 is TGCGCCAGCAGCGCAACGGCGGGGGGTAAAGAGACCCAGTACTTC.